The entry that follows covers one T cell receptor beta chain sequence. This clonotype was seen a handful of times. Its antigen target is currently unknown. There are no base qualities to consult, and no much larger clone falls within one base. This entry belongs to a study of T cells after yellow fever vaccination (dated by TCRdb to about 2019). Study-wide context: The SMART-Seq v4 Ultra Low Input RNA kit was used to prepare libraries from fractions with low cell numbers. To follow T-cell clones before and after both primary and booster YFV17D yellow fever vaccination, bulk TCR alpha and beta repertoires underwent longitudinal sequencing. The cohort comprised two healthy male donors, one aged 18 to 30 and one aged 30 to 40 years. Blood was drawn at multiple timepoints before and after primary and secondary immunization, with bulk PBMC replicates and cell subsets isolated. The paper's findings and limits, for the study overall: After the booster, most of the clones that had expanded following primary vaccination were detected again (almost 98% of CD4 and around 90% of CD8), which suggests that memory was broadly maintained. FACS-sorted repertoires could contain abundant contaminating clonotypes from the bulk population, so computational filtering was required. A small fraction of clonotypes appeared in both the CD4 and CD8 compartments, likely as a result of convergent recombination. The secondary T-cell response was weaker than the primary response but faster, peaking on day 5 instead of day 15. Because the study included only a couple of donors, the extent to which the findings can be generalized is limited.

The treatment or condition label, read with the paper, signifies: live attenuated yellow fever vaccine strain. At each blood-draw timepoint, two biological replicates of bulk PBMCs were collected. PBMCs were isolated from peripheral blood using a standard Ficoll-Paque protocol. TriZol was used to extract RNA from bulk PBMCs, CD4 and CD8 fractions, and dextramer-positive and dextramer-negative fractions. Based on the germline V gene (reference sequence), the CDR1 and CDR2 sequences are SGHNT and YYREEE. V is trimmed back by 5 bases and J by 5 bases, and the junction contains 9 bases that no gene match accounts for. The CDR3 spans 15 residues, from the cysteine through the phenylalanine. Just the 45-base CDR3 DNA is kept, in frame starting at base 1. The reads were generated on an Illumina NovaSeq 6000. TCR cDNA was made using 5'RACE template switching, a step that added a universal primer site and unique molecular identifiers. Priming for cDNA synthesis came from both the TCR alpha and TCR beta constant segments. Two PCR steps were used to amplify libraries, with sample barcodes and sequencing adapters being added in the second step. Sequencing of libraries was performed on Illumina HiSeq 2500 (2x100 bp) or NovaSeq (2x150 bp). The study's own analysis went as follows. MIGEC handled demultiplexing of reads and collapsing into UMI consensus sequences, while MiXCR performed V(D)J alignment. Vaccine-responding clonotypes were defined with edgeR using replicate PBMC samples, requiring FDR below 0.01 and a log2 fold change above 5 up to day 15. Each bulk clonotype was labeled CD4 or CD8 based on which sequenced repertoire, CD4 or CD8, contained the clonotype at higher abundance. TCRdb applied fastp at Q25 and MiXCR to the public reads, then kept only in-frame beta chains. Identical CDR3 proteins give one entry, which carries the most common genes and DNA. The V and J calls reflect TCRdb's pipeline rather than the authors' work. Across this sample there are 250,000 to 400,000 distinct CDR3 sequences, with 3.5% to 4.5% seen only once. The ten most abundant clones make up approximately 20% of the sample.

The rearrangement joined TRBV5-4 to TRBJ2-1, with 8 middle bases fitting TRBD1. The sequence was collected from a man aged 18 to 35 who received the YFV17D yellow fever vaccine. The sample was PBMCs, taken 15 days after the yellow fever booster vaccination. DNA sequence: TGTGCCAGCAGTCGCCTCGGACAGGGTCACAATGAGCAGTTCTTC. Translated, it reads CASSRLGQGHNEQFF.